Below, 17 T cell receptor beta chains from the same sample are listed, as sequenced in a study of blood T cell repertoires in COVID-19. Clones were sequenced by immunoSEQ multiplex PCR, and TCRdb holds only the in-frame ones, with some missing. The sample includes roughly 50,000 clones, around nine tenths of them seen just once. Sequencing used peripheral blood. Receptors originate from a woman in her sixties or seventies with active COVID-19.

The V call is TRBV29-1, the J call TRBJ2-7, with 8 nucleotides matching TRBD2. V lost 4 bases to trimming and J lost 1 base; unmatched junction nucleotides: 21. The CDR3 is 19 amino acids. CDR1 SQVTM and CDR2 ANQGSEA come from the germline V gene. CDR3 nucleotides: TGCAGCGTTGTCTTATCGGGACTAGTAGGCCCTCGAGGGTCCTACGAGCAGTACTTC. It translates to CSVVLSGLVGPRGSYEQYF.

This clone was counted once. This chain links TRBV28 with TRBJ2-7, with 12 bases aligning to TRBD2. CDR3 length: 15 residues. Germline trimming cut 5 bases from V and 7 bases from J; bases unmatched to any gene: 9. CDR1 is MDHEN and CDR2 is SYDVKM in the germline V gene. CDR3 in DNA: TGTGCCAGCAGTATCCGGACTAGCGGGGTGGGGGAGCAGTACTTC. It translates to CASSIRTSGVGEQYF. The full variable domain, rest sourced from reference TRBV28 and TRBJ2-7, is DVKVTQSSRYLVKRTGEKVFLECVQDMDHENMFWYRQDPGLGLRLIYFSYDVKMKEKGDIPEGYSVSREKKERFSLILESASTNQTSMYLCASSIRTSGVGEQYFGPGTRLTVT.

The table lists this clone with a count of one. V and J are TRBV19 and TRBJ1-2; 10 bases agree with TRBD1. V lost 5 bases, J lost 4 bases, and 10 bases stayed unmatched. The CDR3 consists of 16 residues. CDR1 LNHDA and CDR2 SQIVND come from the germline V gene (reference sequence). Written as DNA, the CDR3 is TGTGCCAGTAGTGGGGTCAGGGACAGGGGTAGCTATGGCTACACCTTC. Translated: CASSGVRDRGSYGYTF.

The chain employs TRBV5-1 and TRBJ2-5; 8 bases are a match to TRBD2. The CDR3 has 15 residues. Germline V gives CDR1 SGHRS, CDR2 YFSETQ. After removal of 3 bases from V and 1 base from J, the junction contained 5 bases not matched to a gene. CDR3 residues: CASSSWGTSQETQYF. Written as DNA, the CDR3 is TGCGCCAGCAGCTCCTGGGGGACTAGCCAAGAGACCCAGTACTTC.

The rearrangement uses TRBV30 and TRBJ1-6; TRBD1 aligns across 9 bases. Germline loops: CDR1 GTSNPN, CDR2 SVGIG (reference sequence). J was trimmed by 7 bases and V by 0 bases; bases with no gene match: 1. The CDR3 totals 14 residues. The CDR3 DNA reads TGTGCCTGGAGTGTCGGGACAGGGAATTCACCCCTCCACTTT. Amino acid sequence: CAWSVGTGNSPLHF.

The chain uses TRBV4-2 and TRBJ2-1, with 8 positions matching TRBD2. The CDR3 covers 18 residues. Germline V gene lookup returns CDR1 LGHNA and CDR2 YNFKEQ. The trim removed 3 bases at V and 0 bases at J, leaving 10 bases unmatched. In DNA, the CDR3 is TGTGCCAGCAGCCACCTTGCGGGGGGCACTTCCTCCTACAATGAGCAGTTCTTC. This sequence encodes CASSHLAGGTSSYNEQFF.

The rearrangement uses TRBV29-1 and TRBJ1-2, with 10 bases fitting TRBD1. The CDR3 runs 13 residues. Trimming at V came to 7 bases and at J to 3 bases, leaving 5 bases not matched to a gene. Germline V gene sequence: CDR1 SQVTM, CDR2 ANQGSEA. The DNA for the CDR3 is TGCAGCGGGGGACAGGGGTTGGACTATGGCTACACCTTC. It codes for CSGGQGLDYGYTF.

The rearrangement joins TRBV18 to TRBJ2-1; D perhaps matches TRBD2 (5 bases). Trimming took 8 bases from V and 4 from J, leaving 21 bases between them. The CDR3 loop spans 16 amino acids. In germline, CDR1 is KGHSH, CDR2 LQKENI. The CDR3: CASAPPGGLGYNEQFF. The CDR3 coding sequence is TGTGCCAGCGCCCCACCGGGCGGACTGGGATACAATGAGCAGTTCTTC.

The J gene is TRBJ2-7, the V gene TRBV5-1; D is undetermined. V dropped 4 bases and J dropped 1 base, with 12 bases sitting between them. The CDR3 runs 14 residues. Germline V gene sequence: CDR1 SGHRS, CDR2 YFSETQ. The DNA of the CDR3 is TGCGCCAGCAGCGGCTGGCCTTTATCCTACGAGCAGTACTTC. This translates into CASSGWPLSYEQYF.

The CDR3 spells CATSRIAGYDDTIYF. The CDR3 nucleotides are TGTGCCACCAGCCGTATCGCAGGGTACGATGACACCATATATTTT. V is TRBV15 and J is TRBJ1-3, with a weak D call TRBD1 (5 bases). V shed 5 bases and J shed 8 bases, with 19 bases lying between them. Germline V gene sequence: CDR1 LNHNV, CDR2 YYDKDF (reference sequence). CDR3 length: 15 residues.

This chain connects TRBV9 to TRBJ1-1; 7 bases agree with TRBD1. The V and J ends lost 3 bases and 6 bases, in that order; junction bases with no gene match: 8. Germline CDR1 is SGDLS and CDR2 is YYNGEE. The CDR3 is 14 amino acids. The CDR3 DNA reads TGTGCCAGCAGCGGATACCGACAGGGTTCTGAAGCTTTCTTT. Amino acid sequence: CASSGYRQGSEAFF.

The chain joins TRBV28 to TRBJ2-7; D might be TRBD2 (7 bases). From germline, CDR1 is MDHEN and CDR2 SYDVKM. The CDR3 contains 15 residues. Trimming left V 7 bases short and J 2 bases short, with 18 bases between. The CDR3, as DNA: TGTGCCAGCACTCGGGGTGCGGGGGACACCTACGAGCAGTACTTC. Protein sequence: CASTRGAGDTYEQYF.

The chain is built from TRBV9 and TRBJ2-3, with D maybe TRBD2 (6 bases). The V end was cut by 0 bases, the J end by 0 bases, with 14 bases between. Germline-derived CDR1 and CDR2 are SGDLS and YYNGEE. The CDR3 runs to 17 residues. The CDR3 nucleotides read TGTGCCAGCAGCGTAGCTGGACTAAGGGCTAGCACAGATACGCAGTATTTT. Translated: CASSVAGLRASTDTQYF.

This clone is a singleton in its sample. The V and J genes are TRBV21-1 and TRBJ2-1; the DNA was not compared with TRBD2, the D call given in the table. TRBV21-1 is noted as a pseudogene. CDR3 length: 18 residues. Here the CDR3 DNA reads TGTGCCAGCAGCAATGGGGCCCGTCAGGGAGTAGCGGACAATGAGCAGTTCTTC. It translates to CASSNGARQGVADNEQFF.

This chain links TRBV7-9 with TRBJ2-3; perhaps TRBD2 as D (5 bases). Trimming pared 1 base from V and 2 bases from J, leaving 10 bases between. Germline CDR1 SEHNR, CDR2 FQNEAQ (reference sequence). The CDR3 is 15 amino acids. This chain's CDR3 is CASSLGDYLTDTQYF. The DNA of the CDR3 is TGTGCCAGCAGCTTAGGTGACTATCTCACAGATACGCAGTATTTT.

For this clone: Additional DNA sequences in this sample encode the identical CDR3. This chain links TRBV9 with TRBJ1-1; 7 nucleotides match TRBD1. Unmatched junction bases numbered 6, after V lost 4 bases and J lost 0 bases. From germline, CDR1 is SGDLS and CDR2 YYNGEE. The CDR3 consists of 15 residues. The CDR3: CASSPRQGLNTEAFF. Here the CDR3 DNA reads TGTGCCAGCAGCCCACGACAGGGATTGAACACTGAAGCTTTCTTT.

The gene calls are TRBV2 and TRBJ1-6, with D possibly TRBD1 on 6 matching bases. Germline values: CDR1 SNHLY, CDR2 FYNNEI. V was pared by 7 bases and J by 4 bases, with 14 bases between. The length of the CDR3 is 15 residues. The CDR3 bases are TGTGCCAGCATTGCCGGGACACCTTATAATTCACCCCTCCACTTT. Protein product: CASIAGTPYNSPLHF.